Listed here are 32 T cell receptor beta chains from one sample, sequenced in a study of radiotherapy plus CTLA-4 blockade in lung cancer. Profiled with immunoSEQ multiplex PCR; TCRdb holds only in-frame clones, not every one. The data contain roughly 90,000 clones, 60% to 85% of them singletons. Sequences were derived from peripheral blood, sampled from a patient treated with radiotherapy plus ipilimumab. All receptors come from a human donor with non-small cell lung cancer who had a partial response to radiotherapy plus ipilimumab. Some clones in this sample may be carry-over from other donors' samples.

The rearrangement uses TRBV6-5 and TRBJ2-5; 10 bases align to TRBD1. The germline CDR1 and CDR2 sequences are MNHEY and SVGAGI. The CDR3 spans 16 residues. With V trimmed by 2 bases and J by 5 bases, 8 bases remained unmatched. CDR3 sequence: CASSYPMTGGGETQYF. The CDR3, as DNA: TGTGCCAGCAGTTACCCGATGACAGGGGGCGGGGAGACCCAGTACTTC.

This chain links TRBV28 with TRBJ2-7, with TRBD1 matching over 8 bases. CDR3 length: 16 residues. Germline V gene lookup returns CDR1 MDHEN and CDR2 SYDVKM. Trimming cost V 6 bases and J 0 bases; bases outside gene matches: 10. The CDR3 nucleotides are TGTGCCAGCAGCTTAGCTACAGGGGGATTCTCCTACGAGCAGTACTTC. Amino acids: CASSLATGGFSYEQYF.

J is TRBJ2-1 and V is TRBV5-1; D is uncertain. V dropped 1 base and J dropped 4 bases, with 15 bases sitting between them. CDR1 is SGHRS and CDR2 is YFSETQ in the germline V gene. This CDR3 has 16 amino acids. The CDR3 loop reads CASSLRSAPPYNEQFF. In DNA, the CDR3 is TGCGCCAGCAGCTTGCGTAGTGCTCCACCGTACAATGAGCAGTTCTTC.

The chain has TRBV10-2 and TRBJ2-7; unclear D gene. The V gene's germline CDR1 is WSHSY and CDR2 SAAADI. The CDR3 has 14 residues. V was shortened by 6 bases and J by 4 bases, with 16 bases between the two germline ends. CDR3 coding DNA: TGCGCCAGCAGAGGAACCCGACTCGGTTACGAGCAGTACTTC. It codes for CASRGTRLGYEQYF.

The chain employs TRBV6-1 and TRBJ2-3, with a tentative D call TRBD1 (5 bases). The ends were cut back, 9 bases at V and 1 base at J, with 14 bases in the middle. Germline loops: CDR1 MNHNS, CDR2 SASEGT. This CDR3 is built from 14 residues. The CDR3 spells CASWSGRGTDTQYF. CDR3 nucleotides: TGTGCCAGTTGGTCCGGCAGGGGCACAGATACGCAGTATTTT.

The V gene is TRBV28, the J gene TRBJ2-6, with D tentatively TRBD1 (6 bases). Trimming removed 6 bases from V and 1 base from J, with 10 bases in between. The CDR3 is made up of 15 amino acids. The germline V gene encodes CDR1 MDHEN and CDR2 SYDVKM. CDR3 amino acids: CASRKTGSGANVLTF. CDR3 in DNA: TGTGCCAGCAGAAAAACAGGGTCTGGGGCCAACGTCCTGACTTTC.

J is TRBJ2-3 and V is TRBV19; unclear D gene. CDR1 and CDR2 (germline): LNHDA, SQIVND (reference sequence). The CDR3 covers 13 residues. Deletions cut 5 bases from V and 2 bases from J, with 8 bases between. The CDR3 is CASSPDTTDTQYF. The CDR3 nucleotides read TGTGCCAGTAGTCCCGACACCACAGATACGCAGTATTTT.

This clone was observed a few times. The chain has TRBV9 and TRBJ2-3; tentatively, D is TRBD1 (6 bases). Trimming shortened V by 0 bases and J by 4 bases, and 18 bases separated the two germline ends. CDR3 length: 17 amino acids. Germline lookup yields CDR1 SGDLS and CDR2 YYNGEE. CDR3 DNA: TGTGCCAGCAGCGTAGATGCCCCAGGGGATTATGCAGATACGCAGTATTTT. Translation: CASSVDAPGDYADTQYF.

This clone was observed a few times. The genes are TRBV5-5 and TRBJ2-2; D remains unclear. V lost 0 bases to trimming and J lost 1 base, with 7 bases between them. The CDR3 is made up of 15 amino acids. CDR1 is SGHKS and CDR2 is YYEKEE in the germline V gene (reference sequence). The CDR3 sequence: CASSLGHMNTGELFF. The CDR3, as DNA: TGTGCCAGCAGCTTGGGACATATGAACACCGGGGAGCTGTTTTTT.

This chain connects TRBV5-4 to TRBJ1-4, with 7 bases that match TRBD1. V lost 4 bases to trimming and J lost 0 bases; unmatched junction nucleotides: 6. The CDR3 contains 16 residues. In germline, CDR1 is SGHNT, CDR2 YYREEE (reference sequence). The CDR3 region is CASSEDRSATNEKLFF. The CDR3, as DNA: TGTGCCAGCAGCGAGGACAGGTCTGCAACTAATGAAAAACTGTTTTTT.

This chain uses TRBV6-6 with TRBJ2-2; 9 bases line up with TRBD1. The germline CDR1 and CDR2 sequences are MNHNY and SVGAGI (reference sequence). Unmatched junction bases numbered 7, after V lost 8 bases and J lost 6 bases. This CDR3 has 14 residues. The chain's CDR3 is CASGRTGAAGELFF. The CDR3 DNA follows: TGTGCCAGCGGCCGGACAGGGGCCGCCGGGGAGCTGTTTTTT.

This clone was counted once. V gene TRBV28 combines with J gene TRBJ1-6, with 8 bases fitting TRBD1. The CDR3 runs to 13 residues. CDR1 is MDHEN, CDR2 SYDVKM, per germline. The junction had 2 bases not matched to a gene; V was cut back by 3 bases and J by 10 bases. The CDR3 loop is CASSLDRDSPLHF. Here the CDR3 DNA reads TGTGCCAGCAGTTTGGACAGGGACTCACCCCTCCACTTT.

The chain has TRBV7-8 and TRBJ2-3, with D maybe TRBD2 (5 bases). V lost 3 bases, J lost 0 bases, and 13 bases lay in between. The CDR3 consists of 16 residues. The germline gives CDR1 SGHVS, CDR2 FQNEAQ. The CDR3 region is CASSFSSDPSTDTQYF. The CDR3 DNA reads TGTGCCAGCAGCTTTAGTAGCGACCCAAGCACAGATACGCAGTATTTT.

This rearrangement joins TRBV7-9 to TRBJ2-4; the D gene is possibly TRBD1 (6 bases). Germline CDR1 and CDR2: SEHNR and FQNEAQ (reference sequence). Between the trimmed V and J ends, which lost 7 bases and 0 bases, there was a span of 13 bases. CDR3 length: 15 residues. The CDR3 loop reads CASTQTGLAKNIQYF. The CDR3, as DNA: TGTGCCAGCACCCAGACAGGACTAGCCAAAAACATTCAGTACTTC.

CDR3 in amino acids: CASSFFGQYSNQPQHF. DNA of the CDR3: TGTGCCAGTAGTTTTTTTGGACAATATAGCAATCAGCCCCAGCATTTT. The chain combines TRBV19 with TRBJ1-5, with TRBD1 as a possible D gene (5 bases). CDR1 and CDR2 (germline): LNHDA, SQIVND (reference sequence). This CDR3 is built from 16 residues. Between the trimmed V and J ends, which lost 5 bases and 0 bases, there was a span of 14 bases.

This sequence joins TRBV19 and TRBJ1-1; TRBD1 agrees at 7 bases. Unmatched junction bases numbered 11, after V lost 6 bases and J lost 1 base. The CDR3 covers 16 residues. The germline gives CDR1 LNHDA, CDR2 SQIVND (reference sequence). CDR3 sequence: CASSRDSSYGNTEAFF. The CDR3 DNA follows: TGTGCCAGTAGCCGGGACAGTAGTTATGGGAACACTGAAGCTTTCTTT.

The chain combines TRBV7-6 with TRBJ2-5; a weak D match, TRBD2 (6 bases). V lost 5 bases and J lost 6, with 19 bases in between. This CDR3 comprises 15 residues. Germline lookup yields CDR1 SGHVS and CDR2 FNYEAQ. CDR3 loop: CASSQVGGIGKTQYF. In DNA, the CDR3 is TGTGCCAGCAGCCAGGTGGGCGGGATTGGAAAGACCCAGTACTTC.

The chain has TRBV7-2 and TRBJ2-5, with 13 bases identical to TRBD2. V trimming: 4 bases; J trimming: 4 bases; junction bases outside the gene matches: 6. This CDR3 has 16 amino acids. CDR1 SGHTA and CDR2 FQGNSA come from the germline V gene. The CDR3 sequence is CASSSQGLAGRETQYF. CDR3 DNA: TGTGCCAGCAGCTCGCAGGGACTAGCGGGACGAGAGACCCAGTACTTC.

V usage is TRBV10-3 and J usage is TRBJ1-1; no clear D. Trimming removed 7 bases from V and 3 bases from J, with 12 bases in between. Germline lookup yields CDR1 ENHRY and CDR2 SYGVKD. The length of the CDR3 is 13 residues. CDR3 sequence reads: CAIKDAGDTEAFF. CDR3 in DNA: TGTGCCATCAAAGACGCCGGGGACACTGAAGCTTTCTTT.

J is TRBJ2-5 and V is TRBV29-1, with D maybe TRBD2 (6 bases). Germline V gives CDR1 SQVTM, CDR2 ANQGSEA. The CDR3 spans 13 residues. Deletions cut 7 bases from V and 4 bases from J, with 16 bases between. CDR3 amino acids: CSADNGGGETQYF. CDR3 nucleotides: TGCAGCGCCGATAACGGGGGAGGAGAGACCCAGTACTTC. Full variable domain (missing parts from reference TRBV29-1 and TRBJ2-5): SAVISQKPSRDICQRGTSLTIQCQVDSQVTMMFWYRQQPGQSLTLIATANQGSEATYESGFVIDKFPISRPNLTFSTLTVSNMSPEDSSIYLCSADNGGGETQYFGPGTRLLVL.

The chain combines TRBV21-1 with TRBJ1-5; the tabulated D call, TRBD1, remains unverified against the DNA. TRBV21-1 is reported as a pseudogene. The CDR3 sequence is 14 residues long. CDR3 DNA sequence: TGTGCCAGCAGCAAACTGGACAGTCTGCAGCCCCAGCATTTT. Amino acid sequence: CASSKLDSLQPQHF.

The chain combines TRBV7-9 with TRBJ2-5; 8 bases are a match to TRBD2. The closer fit of TRBJ2-7 to the DNA end suggests the J call may be wrong. Germline CDR1 is SEHNR and CDR2 is FQNEAQ (reference sequence). The CDR3 is 16 residues long. The CDR3 region is CASRLVGAGGSYEQYF. In DNA, the CDR3 is TGTGCCAGCAGGTTGGTTGGGGCGGGAGGCTCCTACGAGCAGTACTTC.

V is TRBV18 and J is TRBJ2-3, with 8 nucleotides matching TRBD2. With 1 base clipped from V and 0 bases from J, the junction kept 6 bases outside the gene matches. The germline CDR1 and CDR2 sequences are KGHSH and LQKENI. This CDR3 contains 17 residues. The CDR3 region is CASSPRRSGGSTDTQYF. DNA of the CDR3: TGTGCCAGCTCACCACGGAGGAGCGGGGGAAGCACAGATACGCAGTATTTT. Full variable domain (missing parts from reference TRBV18 and TRBJ2-3): NAGVMQNPRHLVRRRGQEARLRCSPMKGHSHVYWYRQLPEEGLKFMVYLQKENIIDESGMPKERFSAEFPKEGPSILRIQQVVRGDSAAYFCASSPRRSGGSTDTQYFGPGTRLTVL.

This clone was counted a few times. V usage is TRBV10-3 and J usage is TRBJ2-5, with TRBD2 identical over 8 bases. Germline V gene sequence: CDR1 ENHRY, CDR2 SYGVKD. Germline trimming cut 2 bases from V and 5 bases from J; bases unmatched to any gene: 16. The CDR3 extends over 18 amino acids. The CDR3 loop reads CAISETPGGGPSGETQYF. The CDR3 DNA sequence: TGTGCCATCAGTGAGACTCCCGGGGGGGGGCCTAGTGGGGAGACCCAGTACTTC.

This clone was seen just once. The chain couples TRBV7-8 to TRBJ1-2, with D maybe TRBD1 (6 bases). The CDR3 totals 18 residues. Trimming removed 4 bases at V and 8 bases at J, with 29 bases between. CDR1 SGHVS and CDR2 FQNEAQ come from the germline V gene. The CDR3 sequence is CASSSNPRKQGIRGGYTF. DNA of the CDR3: TGTGCCAGCAGCTCCAACCCTCGAAAGCAGGGGATCCGGGGAGGCTACACCTTC.

This clone was detected only once. The genes are TRBV15 and TRBJ1-5, with 9 positions matching TRBD1. Germline CDR1 and CDR2: LNHNV and YYDKDF (reference sequence). J lost 1 base, V lost 1 base, and 11 bases had no gene match. This CDR3 comprises 19 residues. CDR3 amino acids: CATSRGPGQGDFSNQPQHF. In nucleotides, the CDR3 is TGTGCCACCAGCAGAGGCCCGGGACAGGGAGATTTCAGCAATCAGCCCCAGCATTTT.

V gene TRBV27 combines with J gene TRBJ2-7, with D maybe TRBD1 (6 bases). CDR1 MNHEY and CDR2 SMNVEV come from the germline V gene (reference sequence). The V end lost 3 bases, the J end lost 0 bases, and 9 bases lay between the germline ends. The CDR3 is 14 residues long. CDR3 nucleotide sequence: TGTGCCAGCAGTTTCGGACAGCCCTCCTACGAGCAGTACTTC. This sequence encodes CASSFGQPSYEQYF.

This clone has just a few counts. The rearrangement links TRBV19 to TRBJ2-3, with no clear D. The germline V gene has CDR1 LNHDA and CDR2 SQIVND (reference sequence). The CDR3 covers 12 residues. With 1 base removed from V and 12 bases from J, the gap between germline ends came to 11 bases. The CDR3 region is CASSIGVAVQYF. CDR3 in DNA: TGTGCCAGTAGTATAGGGGTAGCAGTTCAGTATTTT.

This chain connects TRBV2 to TRBJ2-5, with D possibly TRBD1 on 6 matching bases. The germline V and J ends were trimmed by 0 bases and 2 bases, with 22 bases remaining between them. Looked up from germline, CDR1 is SNHLY and CDR2 is FYNNEI. This CDR3 has 19 residues. In nucleotides, the CDR3 is TGTGCCAGCAGTGAAGCGCTGGCAGGGGTAGGATCCCATCAAGAGACCCAGTACTTC. Its protein is CASSEALAGVGSHQETQYF.

V usage is TRBV28 and J usage is TRBJ1-1, with 7 bases identical to TRBD1. CDR3 length equals 15 residues. From germline, CDR1 is MDHEN and CDR2 SYDVKM. J gave up 7 bases and V 4 bases, and 12 bases lay outside the gene matches. This CDR3 reads CASSSWSRRQGEAFF. The DNA of the CDR3 is TGTGCCAGCAGTTCATGGAGCAGGAGACAGGGTGAAGCTTTCTTT.

J is TRBJ1-1 and V is TRBV5-8; weak D call: TRBD1 (6 bases). The CDR3 sequence is 11 residues long. Per the germline V gene, CDR1 is SGHTS and CDR2 is YDEGEE. V lost 4 bases and J lost 11, with 12 bases in between. The CDR3 is CASSLRDTAFF. The CDR3 DNA reads TGTGCCAGCAGCCTCCGGGACACCGCTTTCTTT.

This chain joins TRBV6-5 and TRBJ2-3, with unresolved D. This CDR3 contains 13 residues. Germline V gene data show CDR1 as MNHEY and CDR2 as SVGAGI. Trimming removed 7 bases from V and 0 bases from J, with 8 bases in between. DNA of the CDR3: TGTGCCAGCACCAGCAGGAGCACAGATACGCAGTATTTT. Protein: CASTSRSTDTQYF.